The 28 T cell receptor beta chains in this list originate from one sample, sequenced in a study of tumor-infiltrating lymphocytes in primary liver carcinoma. Researchers generated TCR beta cDNA from 500 ng of total RNA, relying on a constant-region primer. Researchers made the TCR beta libraries by running three nested multiplex PCR rounds with slightly modified ARM-PCR. A C-beta reverse primer and TRBV1-TRBV30 forward primers served in each of the first two PCR rounds, at 10 cycles apiece. From the multiplex PCR reads, TCRdb called clonotypes with MiXCR, one entry per CDR3 protein. Here the sample spans some 320,000 distinct CDR3 sequences, about 60% being singletons. The source of the blood RNA was unsorted whole blood, and germline DNA was extracted as well. The sequenced sample was peripheral blood. Receptors originate from a man aged 40-55 years with primary liver carcinoma and hepatitis B virus infection.

The V call is TRBV28, the J call TRBJ2-1; D is uncertain. Germline V lookup: CDR1 MDHEN, CDR2 SYDVKM. With 6 bases removed from V and 5 bases from J, the gap between germline ends came to 17 bases. The CDR3 has 15 amino acids. The CDR3 protein is CASREAQTYNNEQFF. The DNA of the CDR3 is TGTGCCAGCAGGGAAGCGCAGACTTACAACAATGAGCAGTTCTTC.

This clonotype came up once. The chain couples TRBV29-1 to TRBJ2-5; TRBD2 matches 14 bases. Germline CDR1 is SQVTM and CDR2 is ANQGSEA. The CDR3 loop spans 16 amino acids. V was pared by 8 bases and J by 2 bases, with 10 bases of the junction left unmatched. The CDR3 region has the DNA TGCAGCACAGCCGAGACTAGCGGGAGGGGGCAAGAGACCCAGTACTTC. Amino acid sequence: CSTAETSGRGQETQYF. Supplemented by reference TRBV29-1 and TRBJ2-5, the full variable domain reads SAVISQKPSRDICQRGTSLTIQCQVDSQVTMMFWYRQQPGQSLTLIATANQGSEATYESGFVIDKFPISRPNLTFSTLTVSNMSPEDSSIYLCSTAETSGRGQETQYFGPGTRLLVL.

Points on this clonotype: A much larger clone lies one base from this, so it may be a read error. This sequence joins TRBV6-2 or TRBV6-3 and TRBJ2-7, with D possibly TRBD2 on 6 matching bases. Germline V gene data show CDR1 as MNHEY and CDR2 as SVGEGT. V was clipped by 8 bases and J by 3 bases, with 8 bases between them. CDR3 size: 11 residues. CDR3 in DNA: TGTGCCAGCGACGGGGGCTACGAGCAGTACTTC. Translated: CASDGGYEQYF.

Notes on this clonotype: A read error may be the cause here, since a much bigger clone is one base away. The chain combines TRBV6-1 with TRBJ2-7; 10 nucleotides line up with TRBD1. The CDR3 spans 18 residues. The trim removed 4 bases at V and 3 bases at J, leaving 15 bases unmatched. Germline V gene lookup returns CDR1 MNHNS and CDR2 SASEGT. CDR3: CASSGAVPGTGVHYEQYF. CDR3 coding DNA: TGTGCCAGCAGTGGAGCGGTACCCGGGACAGGGGTGCACTACGAGCAGTACTTC.

This clonotype was counted between two and nine times. The rearrangement uses TRBV5-1 and TRBJ1-3; D is ambiguous. CDR1 and CDR2 from the germline V gene are SGHRS and YFSETQ. This CDR3 is built from 15 residues. Trimming took 1 base from V and 2 from J, leaving 10 bases between them. CDR3 coding DNA: TGCGCCAGCAGCTTGTTACCAGGAGCTGGAAACACCATATATTTT. It is translated as CASSLLPGAGNTIYF. The full variable domain, rest sourced from reference TRBV5-1 and TRBJ1-3, is KAGVTQTPRYLIKTRGQQVTLSCSPISGHRSVSWYQQTPGQGLQFLFEYFSETQRNKGNFPGRFSGRQFSNSRSEMNVSTLELGDSALYLCASSLLPGAGNTIYFGEGSWLTVV.

Notes on this clonotype: The germline gene is not matched at one end of the junction; a read error may be the cause. This sequence joins TRBV6-1 and TRBJ2-5; 11 bases fit TRBD1. The CDR3 sequence is 16 residues long. Germline assignment: CDR1 MNHNS and CDR2 SASEGT. The CDR3 DNA follows: TGTGCCAGCAGCTCACGGACAGGGGGCAACGAAGAGACCCAGTATTTC. Amino acids: CASSSRTGGNEETQYF.

The chain combines TRBV28 with TRBJ2-7; either TRBD1 or TRBD2 may fit D (5 bases each). V was pared by 1 base and J by 0 bases, with 16 bases between. This CDR3 contains 17 residues. Germline V CDR1 and CDR2: MDHEN, SYDVKM. Written as DNA, the CDR3 is TGTGCCAGCAGTTTATCTCTAGGGGTAGCGAACTCCTACGAGCAGTACTTC. The encoded protein is CASSLSLGVANSYEQYF.

There are a few counts of this clonotype. CDR3 sequence: CASSLNTGGDIQYF. Here the CDR3 DNA reads TGTGCCAGCAGCCTCAATACTGGGGGTGACATTCAGTACTTC. The chain couples TRBV12-3 or TRBV12-4 to TRBJ2-4; D is tentatively TRBD1 or TRBD2 (5 bases each). Deletions cut 6 bases from V and 8 bases from J, with 17 bases between. This CDR3 has 14 amino acids.

As for this clonotype: Without the conserved terminal phenylalanine or tryptophan, this CDR3 likely stems from a read error. The rearrangement links TRBV6-5 to TRBJ2-1; 9 bases align to TRBD2. The CDR3 length is 15 residues. Germline V gene lookup returns CDR1 MNHEY and CDR2 SVGAGI. J lost 4 bases, V lost 6 bases, and 7 bases had no gene match. Written as DNA, the CDR3 is TGTGCCAGCAGACCCGGGACTAGCAAATACAATGAGCAGTTCCTC. Residues: CASRPGTSKYNEQFL.

This clonotype was picked up a small number of times. The chain carries TRBV5-1 and TRBJ2-7, with a tentative D call TRBD2 (5 bases). The germline CDR1 and CDR2 sequences are SGHRS and YFSETQ. This CDR3 contains 14 residues. Trimming pared 4 bases from V and 1 base from J, leaving 12 bases between. This CDR3 reads CASSGVAGSYEQYF. Here the CDR3 DNA reads TGCGCCAGCAGCGGGGTTGCGGGTTCCTACGAGCAGTACTTC.

For this clonotype: The conserved final phenylalanine or tryptophan is absent from the CDR3, which likely points to a read error. Because the CDR3's place on the DNA is in doubt, the DNA is left out and the CDR3 is given as listed by TCRdb. The J gene is TRBJ2-5, the V gene TRBV29-1; whether TRBD1, the table's D call, matches the DNA was not checked. Germline V gene sequence: CDR1 SQVTM, CDR2 ANQGSEA. The CDR3 has 14 amino acids, counting both end residues. This chain's CDR3 is CSVVGQGVWETQYV.

Concerning this clonotype itself: This could be a read error, since a much larger clone is one nucleotide away. The V call is TRBV6-1, the J call TRBJ2-1; a weak D match, TRBD2 (5 bases). The CDR3 has 10 residues. Germline V gene sequence: CDR1 MNHNS, CDR2 SASEGT. V was trimmed by 7 bases and J by 15 bases, leaving 13 bases between them. CDR3 nucleotide sequence: TGTGCCAGCACCGAGGAGGAACGGTTCTTC. It specifies CASTEEERFF.

With regard to this clonotype: Here the CDR3 omits its conserved ending phenylalanine or tryptophan, so a read error is the likely source. The gene calls are TRBV11-3 and TRBJ2-1, with D perhaps TRBD2 (6 bases). The germline V gene has CDR1 SGHNT and CDR2 YENEEA. The CDR3 is made up of 14 amino acids. The DNA of the CDR3 is TGTGTCAGTAGCTTAGGACGGGAGAAAAATGAGCAGTTCATC. This gives the protein CVSSLGREKNEQFI.

With regard to this clonotype: The conserved phenylalanine or tryptophan is not found at the CDR3 terminus, so this likely reflects a read error. The chain combines TRBV29-1 with TRBJ2-1, with 12 bases lining up with TRBD1. The CDR3 is 15 residues long. The V gene's germline CDR1 is SQVTM and CDR2 ANQGSEA. V lost 8 bases, J lost 7 bases, and 12 bases stayed unmatched. In DNA, the CDR3 is TGCAGCTTGTGGCACCGGGACAGGGGGCGAAATGAGCAGTTCTTG. Its protein product is CSLWHRDRGRNEQFL.

Note on this clonotype: One junction end disagrees with the germline gene, perhaps due to a read error. The chain has TRBV29-1 and TRBJ1-1, with D unclear. Germline V gene data show CDR1 as SQVTM and CDR2 as ANQGSEA. The CDR3 has 13 amino acids. This CDR3 reads CNVEEKSNTEAFF. The CDR3 bases are TGCAACGTTGAAGAAAAATCGAACACTGAAGCTTTCTTT.

This chain joins TRBV7-9 and TRBJ2-2; TRBD1 agrees at 8 bases. V was clipped by 5 bases and J by 4 bases; unmatched bases: 6. Germline lookup yields CDR1 SEHNR and CDR2 FQNEAQ (reference sequence). This CDR3 has 15 residues. This CDR3 reads CASSPRDRITGELFF. The CDR3 nucleotides read TGTGCCAGCAGCCCCCGGGACAGGATCACCGGGGAGCTGTTTTTT.

This clonotype was observed a single time. An end of the junction differs from the germline gene, which may be a read error. The chain couples TRBV6-6 to TRBJ2-7; the match to TRBD2 covers 9 bases. Germline assignment: CDR1 MNHNY and CDR2 SVGAGI (reference sequence). CDR3 length: 17 amino acids. DNA of the CDR3: TGTGCCAGTAGTTACTCTTTAGCGGGAGCCCAATCCTACGAGCAGCACTTC. Translated: CASSYSLAGAQSYEQHF.

This clonotype came up a few times. The chain recombines TRBV28 with TRBJ2-3, with 8 nucleotides matching TRBD2. The CDR3 loop spans 14 amino acids. CDR1 and CDR2 (germline): MDHEN, SYDVKM. V was clipped by 6 bases and J by 5 bases; unmatched bases: 7. This CDR3 is CASSDGTRVDTQYF. The CDR3 nucleotides are TGTGCCAGCAGCGATGGGACTAGAGTAGATACGCAGTATTTT.

To note about this clonotype: A much larger clone lies a single base off, so this may be a read error. The gene calls are TRBV7-9 and TRBJ2-2; D may be TRBD2 (6 bases). The CDR3 covers 15 residues. CDR1 is SEHNR, CDR2 FQNEAQ, per germline (reference sequence). The CDR3 region is CVTPPRAGSNRELFF. CDR3 nucleotide sequence: TGTGTCACCCCACCACGGGCGGGATCGAACCGGGAGCTGTTTTTT.

As for this clonotype: A much larger clone differs from this one at a single base, so this may be a read error. V is TRBV12-5 and J is TRBJ1-1, with a tentative D call TRBD1 (5 bases). The CDR3 is made up of 12 amino acids. Germline loops: CDR1 LGHNT, CDR2 FRNRAP. The CDR3 here is CASGTENNEAFF. In nucleotides, the CDR3 is TGTGCTAGTGGGACAGAGAACAATGAAGCTTTCTTT.

The V gene is TRBV7-9, the J gene TRBJ2-7; TRBD2 might be the D (6 bases). Per germline, CDR1 SEHNR and CDR2 FQNEAQ (reference sequence). The CDR3 totals 14 residues. V was trimmed by 1 base and J by 4 bases, leaving 11 bases between them. DNA for the CDR3: TGTGCCAGCAGCTTAGGTGGTAGCGGTTACGAGCAGTACTTC. Translating gives CASSLGGSGYEQYF.

Of note for this clonotype: A read error may account for a junction end that differs from germline. The genes are TRBV12-3 or TRBV12-4 and TRBJ2-3; D may be TRBD2 (5 bases). CDR3 length: 13 amino acids. CDR3 DNA sequence: TGTGCCAGTAGCCCAGCGTTCGGGGATAGGCAGTATTTT. It codes for CASSPAFGDRQYF.

To note about this clonotype: Since a much larger clone is just one base distant, this may be a read error. The genes are TRBV28 and TRBJ2-7; D possibly corresponds to TRBD1 (5 bases). CDR3 size: 13 residues. Germline V gene lookup returns CDR1 MDHEN and CDR2 SYDVKM. V was shortened by 7 bases and J by 4 bases, with 14 bases between the two germline ends. The CDR3 DNA follows: TGTGCCAGCAACAACAGGCGCGATTACGAGCAGTACTTC. The encoded protein is CASNNRRDYEQYF.

Only one count was recorded for this clonotype. This may be a read error: a much more frequent sequence differs by one nucleotide. This sequence joins TRBV6-5 and TRBJ2-2, with D uncertain. Per germline, CDR1 MNHEY and CDR2 SVGAGI. V dropped 5 bases and J dropped 5 bases, with 9 bases sitting between them. The CDR3 covers 13 residues. The DNA for the CDR3 is TGTGCCAGCAGTCCGGTACGGACCGGGGAGCTGTTTTTT. This codes for CASSPVRTGELFF.

In its sample, this clonotype was seen a few times. A read error may explain this, as a much larger clone is one base away. The chain links TRBV29-1 to TRBJ2-3, with 10 bases that match TRBD2. The CDR3 length is 14 residues. CDR1 and CDR2 (germline): SQVTM, ANQGSEA. Trimming at V came to 7 bases and at J to 6 bases, leaving 10 bases not matched to a gene. The CDR3 bases are TGCAGCGCTGGGGGACTAGCGAGATCGGATACGCAGTATTTT. This encodes CSAGGLARSDTQYF.

This clonotype was detected once. This likely comes from a read error, as the CDR3 has no conserved phenylalanine or tryptophan at its end. The V and J genes are TRBV29-1 and TRBJ1-1; no clear D gene. The germline CDR1 and CDR2 sequences are SQVTM and ANQGSEA. The CDR3 is 12 residues long. CDR3 protein: CSVNSENTEAFS. The DNA for the CDR3 is TGCAGCGTTAATTCGGAGAACACCGAAGCTTTCTCT.

The V and J genes are TRBV11-2 and TRBJ2-1, with D maybe TRBD2 (6 bases). V was clipped by 6 bases and J by 2 bases, with 20 bases between them. The CDR3 is 17 residues long. Germline V gene sequence: CDR1 SGHAT, CDR2 FQNNGV. CDR3 amino acids: CASSSGVGNLPYNEQFF. CDR3 bases: TGTGCCAGCAGTTCGGGGGTGGGGAACCTACCCTACAATGAGCAGTTCTTC.

As to this clonotype: A single base separates this from a much larger clone, so it may be a read error. This sequence joins TRBV6-6 and TRBJ2-5; D unresolved. There are 11 residues in the CDR3. Germline CDR1 and CDR2: MNHNY and SVGAGI (reference sequence). Trimming shortened V by 8 bases and J by 9 bases, and 13 bases separated the two germline ends. In DNA form, the CDR3 reads TGTGCCAGCTTCTACTCAAGGGCCCAGTACTTC. It codes for CASFYSRAQYF.